This TCR beta chain was identified in a study of CXCR3-negative and CXCR3-positive naive CD8 T cells (dated by TCRdb to the late 2010s). The study in broad terms: In total, approximately 130 million TRB reads were obtained, corresponding to roughly 1.5 +/- 0.3 million reads per library. Data from about 12 donors, pooled across two independent experiments, went into the diversity and physicochemical repertoire analyses. For the TRBV-TRBJ cluster analysis, the naive subsets came from roughly 5 donors, while the memory cells came from 3 donors. Overall study results and their limits: Naive CXCR3-negative and CXCR3-positive cells from the same donor showed similar TRBV-TRBJ usage, whereas memory cells showed distinct patterns. Surface CD5, linked to self-reactivity in mice, was comparable between naive subsets; TCR interaction strength was therefore also inferred from TRB CDR3 physicochemical properties. Compared with CXCR3-negative naive cells, CXCR3-positive naive cells had TRB CDR3s with higher hydrophobicity (lower Kidera factor 4), lower energy, and higher strength and volume indices. Freshly isolated PBMCs were used for most assays because CXCR3 expression partially decreased after cryopreservation. Both naive subsets had comparably high repertoire diversity, while memory CD8+ T cells had much lower repertoire diversity.

To note about this clonotype: Its antigen is currently not known.

The CDR3 starts with the cysteine, ends with the phenylalanine, and has 16 residues. The DNA is unrecorded. For CDR1 and CDR2, the germline V gene (reference sequence) lists DFQATT and SNEGSKA. The sequencer was a NextSeq 550. The Human TCR Profiling Kit (MiLaboratory) was used to prepare UMI-labeled 5' RACE TRB cDNA libraries. The full amount of extracted RNA was used for cDNA synthesis, and the full amount of resulting cDNA was used for PCR amplification. The libraries were made side by side, with each library going through the same number of PCR cycles. The authors' pipeline ran thus. With a minimum of two reads required per UMI, MIGEC and MiXCR pulled out about 50,000 +/- 10,000 unique UMI-labeled TRB cDNA molecules from each library. An average of approximately 40,000 +/- 10,000 functional in-frame TRB CDR3 nucleotide clonotypes without stop codons was found per library. Diversity metrics, including normalized Shannon-Wiener and Chao1, were computed in VDJtools after downsampling to 5000 UMI-labeled TRB molecules per sample. Clonotype-size-weighted physicochemical properties of the central five CDR3 residues (interaction energy, strength, volume and Kidera factor 4) were computed in VDJtools. The reads underwent TCRdb reprocessing, giving one record for each CDR3 protein sequence and no DNA. The V and J calls here are based on TCRdb, not the publication. This sample's clone table shows approximately 56,000 distinct CDR3 sequences. Together, the top ten hold about 1.6% of the sample.

For every CD8+ T cell subset, some 310,000 cells were flow-sorted straight into RLT lysis buffer, and each subset was sorted in triplicate. To exclude memory contaminants, naive CD8+ T cells were stringently defined as CD45RO-CCR7+CD27+CD95-. Peripheral blood mononuclear cells were isolated from buffy coats using standard density gradient centrifugation. Naive CXCR3-negative and CXCR3-positive CD8+ T cells were flow-sorted on a FACSAria III. Total RNA was extracted from sorted cells with an RNeasy Mini Kit. Sequenced: naive CXCR3- CD8+ T cells from blood. The intended sense of this specimen's cell subset or site label: CD45RO-CCR7+CD27+CD95- naive CD8+ T cells lacking CXCR3 (TNR3-). Recombination joined TRBV20-1 with TRBJ2-6; TCRdb designates TRBD1, a call that cannot be tested without DNA. This TCR derives from a human donor in good health. Some clones in this sample may be carry-over from other donors' samples. This receptor carries the CDR3 CSAADREISGANVLTF.